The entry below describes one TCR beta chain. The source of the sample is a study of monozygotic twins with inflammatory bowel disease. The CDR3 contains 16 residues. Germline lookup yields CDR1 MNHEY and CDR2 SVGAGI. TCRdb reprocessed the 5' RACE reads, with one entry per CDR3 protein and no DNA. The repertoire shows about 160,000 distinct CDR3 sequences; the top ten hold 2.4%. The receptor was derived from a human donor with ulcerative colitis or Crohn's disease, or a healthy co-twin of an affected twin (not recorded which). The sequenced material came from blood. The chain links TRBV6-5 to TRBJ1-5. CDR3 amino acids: CASSYSAGRDNQPQHF.